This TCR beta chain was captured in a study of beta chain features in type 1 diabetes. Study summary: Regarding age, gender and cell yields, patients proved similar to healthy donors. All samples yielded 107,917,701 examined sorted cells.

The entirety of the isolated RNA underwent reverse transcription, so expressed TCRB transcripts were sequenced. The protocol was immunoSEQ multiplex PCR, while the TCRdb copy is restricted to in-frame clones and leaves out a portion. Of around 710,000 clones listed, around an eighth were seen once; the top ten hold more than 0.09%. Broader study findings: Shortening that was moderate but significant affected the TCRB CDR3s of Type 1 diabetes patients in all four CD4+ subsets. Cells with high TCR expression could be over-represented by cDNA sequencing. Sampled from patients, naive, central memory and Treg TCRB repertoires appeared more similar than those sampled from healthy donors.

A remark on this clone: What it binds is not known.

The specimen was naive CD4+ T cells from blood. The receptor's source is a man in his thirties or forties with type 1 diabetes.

CDR3 bases: TGTGCCAGTAGTATGTTCCCCTATGGCTACACCTTC. It encodes CASSMFPYGYTF. V is TRBV19 and J is TRBJ1-2; D call uncertain. The CDR3 spans 12 residues. Trimming cost V 3 bases and J 4 bases, with 6 bases left between them. CDR1 LNHDA and CDR2 SQIVND come from the germline V gene (reference sequence).